These 8 T cell receptor beta chains came from one sample sequenced in a study of PD-1 blockade in classical Hodgkin lymphoma. The time point was: newly diagnosed, previously untreated cHL patient sample. Magnetic negative selection of thawed PBMCs was the method by which CD4+ T cells were purified. Only in-frame clones appear in the TCRdb table, and some are missing; sequencing was by immunoSEQ multiplex PCR. This table has around 21,000 clones, roughly 90% appearing once. The sample consisted of CD4+ T cells from blood. These receptors all come from a human donor with classical Hodgkin lymphoma.

The V call is TRBV30, the J call TRBJ2-1; 7 bases match TRBD2. V lost 0 bases to trimming and J lost 10 bases; unmatched junction nucleotides: 12. The CDR3 has 15 amino acids. CDR1 is GTSNPN, CDR2 SVGIG, per germline (reference sequence). CDR3 nucleotide sequence: TGTGCCTGGAGTGTAGGGACTATATTTCCCGGAGAGCAGTTCTTC. This encodes CAWSVGTIFPGEQFF.

The chain joins TRBV7-2 to TRBJ2-1; D ambiguous. In germline, CDR1 is SGHTA, CDR2 FQGNSA. Trimming took off 1 base at V and 4 bases at J, with 11 bases between the two ends. The CDR3 totals 15 residues. CDR3 in amino acids: CASSLGWQRYNEQFF. CDR3 DNA: TGTGCCAGCAGCTTAGGTTGGCAGAGGTACAATGAGCAGTTCTTC.

The rearrangement joins TRBV10-2 to TRBJ1-1; 8 bases line up with TRBD1. CDR3 length: 14 amino acids. V lost 6 bases and J lost 4; bases outside the gene matches: 7. From germline, CDR1 is WSHSY and CDR2 SAAADI. The CDR3, as DNA: TGCGCCAGCAGCTACAGACAGGGGCGCACTGAAGCTTTCTTT. Amino acid sequence: CASSYRQGRTEAFF.

The chain is built from TRBV27 and TRBJ1-5; 9 nucleotides match TRBD1. After removal of 5 bases from V and 2 bases from J, the junction contained 7 bases not matched to a gene. The germline CDR1 and CDR2 sequences are MNHEY and SMNVEV (reference sequence). The CDR3 sequence is 16 residues long. The CDR3 DNA is TGTGCCAGCAGTCCTAGGACAGGGGTGGGCAATCAGCCCCAGCATTTT. Protein product: CASSPRTGVGNQPQHF.

The rearrangement links TRBV9 to TRBJ2-5; 8 bases match TRBD2. Per the germline V gene, CDR1 is SGDLS and CDR2 is YYNGEE. CDR3 size: 16 residues. After removal of 4 bases from V and 10 bases from J, the junction contained 18 bases not matched to a gene. The CDR3 DNA reads TGTGCCAGCAGCAAAAACGGGCTAGCGGGTATGATGGGCCAGTACTTC. This translates into CASSKNGLAGMMGQYF.

The chain uses TRBV18 and TRBJ2-2, with 9 bases aligning to TRBD1. The CDR3 extends over 15 amino acids. Unmatched junction bases numbered 3, after V lost 6 bases and J lost 1 base. Germline values: CDR1 KGHSH, CDR2 LQKENI. The CDR3 sequence is CASSWGQGNTGELFF. For the CDR3, the DNA is TGTGCCAGCTCTTGGGGACAGGGGAACACCGGGGAGCTGTTTTTT. The full variable domain, in which reference TRBV18 and TRBJ2-2 provide the parts outside the CDR3, is NAGVMQNPRHLVRRRGQEARLRCSPMKGHSHVYWYRQLPEEGLKFMVYLQKENIIDESGMPKERFSAEFPKEGPSILRIQQVVRGDSAAYFCASSWGQGNTGELFFGEGSRLTVL.

The gene calls are TRBV6-1 and TRBJ1-6; maybe TRBD1 (5 bases). Trimming removed 0 bases from V and 10 bases from J, with 16 bases in between. In germline, CDR1 is MNHNS, CDR2 SASEGT. The CDR3 sequence is 16 residues long. The CDR3 DNA reads as TGTGCCAGCAGTGAAGCGAGGGGCAGGGTCTACTCACCCCTCCACTTT. Its translation is CASSEARGRVYSPLHF.

The gene calls are TRBV5-1 and TRBJ2-7; 12 bases map to TRBD2. The ends lost 4 bases at V and 0 bases at J; junction bases unmatched: 8. CDR1 SGHRS and CDR2 YFSETQ come from the germline V gene. The CDR3 is 17 amino acids. CDR3: CASSRRTSGTNSYEQYF. The CDR3 DNA reads as TGCGCCAGCAGCAGAAGGACTAGCGGGACGAACTCCTACGAGCAGTACTTC.